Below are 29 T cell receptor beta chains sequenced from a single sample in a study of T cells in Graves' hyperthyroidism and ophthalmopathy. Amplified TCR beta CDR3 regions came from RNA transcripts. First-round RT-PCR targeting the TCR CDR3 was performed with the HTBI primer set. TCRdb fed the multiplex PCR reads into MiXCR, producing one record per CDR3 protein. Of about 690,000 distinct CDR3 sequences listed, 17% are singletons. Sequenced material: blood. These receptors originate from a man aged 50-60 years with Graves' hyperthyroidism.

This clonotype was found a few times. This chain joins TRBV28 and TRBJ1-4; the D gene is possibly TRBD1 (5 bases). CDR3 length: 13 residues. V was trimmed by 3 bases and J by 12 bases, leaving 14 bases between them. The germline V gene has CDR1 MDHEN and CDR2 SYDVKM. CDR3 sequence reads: CASSFEGRGELFF. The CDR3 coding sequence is TGTGCCAGCAGTTTTGAGGGGAGGGGAGAACTGTTTTTT. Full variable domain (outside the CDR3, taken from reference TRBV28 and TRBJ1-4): DVKVTQSSRYLVKRTGEKVFLECVQDMDHENMFWYRQDPGLGLRLIYFSYDVKMKEKGDIPEGYSVSREKKERFSLILESASTNQTSMYLCASSFEGRGELFFGSGTQLSVL.

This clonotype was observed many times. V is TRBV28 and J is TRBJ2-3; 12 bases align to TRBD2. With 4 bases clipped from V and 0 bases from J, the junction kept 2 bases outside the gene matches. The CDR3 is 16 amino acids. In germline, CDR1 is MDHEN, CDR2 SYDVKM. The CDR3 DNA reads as TGTGCCAGCAGTTCCACTAGCGGGAGGAGCACAGATACGCAGTATTTT. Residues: CASSSTSGRSTDTQYF.

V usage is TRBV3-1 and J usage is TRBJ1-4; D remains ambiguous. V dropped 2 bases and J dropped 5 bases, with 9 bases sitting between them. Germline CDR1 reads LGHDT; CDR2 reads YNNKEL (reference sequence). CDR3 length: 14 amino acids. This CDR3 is CASSQKDLNEKLFF. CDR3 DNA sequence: TGTGCCAGCAGCCAAAAAGACCTAAATGAAAAACTGTTTTTT.

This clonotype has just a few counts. CDR3 amino acids: CASSEWDGSTDTQYF. Written as DNA, the CDR3 is TGTGCCAGCAGTGAATGGGACGGGAGCACAGATACGCAGTATTTT. The chain joins TRBV6-1 to TRBJ2-3, with D possibly being TRBD1 or TRBD2 (5 bases each). The CDR3 is 15 residues long. Germline CDR1 reads MNHNS; CDR2 reads SASEGT. V dropped 2 bases and J dropped 0 bases, with 9 bases sitting between them.

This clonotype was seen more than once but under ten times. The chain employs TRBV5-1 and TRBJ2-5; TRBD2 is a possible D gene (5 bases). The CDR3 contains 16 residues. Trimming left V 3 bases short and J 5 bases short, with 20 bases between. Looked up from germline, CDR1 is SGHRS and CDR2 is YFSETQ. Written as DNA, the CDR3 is TGCGCCAGCAGCTACCTAGTGGGAGTTGGACGGGAGACCCAGTACTTC. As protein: CASSYLVGVGRETQYF.

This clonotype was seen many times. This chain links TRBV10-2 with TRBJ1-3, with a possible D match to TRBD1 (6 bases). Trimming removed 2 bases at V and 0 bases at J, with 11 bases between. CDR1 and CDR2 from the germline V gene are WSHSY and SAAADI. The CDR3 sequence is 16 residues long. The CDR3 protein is CASSEMDRTSGNTIYF. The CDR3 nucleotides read TGCGCCAGCAGTGAGATGGACAGAACCTCTGGAAACACCATATATTTT.

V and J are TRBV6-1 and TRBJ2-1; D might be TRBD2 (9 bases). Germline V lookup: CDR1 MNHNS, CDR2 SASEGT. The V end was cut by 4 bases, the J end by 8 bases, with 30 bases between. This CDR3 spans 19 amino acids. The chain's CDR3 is CASSAPLHSGTSRGHEQFF. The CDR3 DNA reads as TGTGCCAGCAGTGCTCCTCTTCACTCCGGGACTAGCAGGGGGCATGAGCAGTTCTTC.

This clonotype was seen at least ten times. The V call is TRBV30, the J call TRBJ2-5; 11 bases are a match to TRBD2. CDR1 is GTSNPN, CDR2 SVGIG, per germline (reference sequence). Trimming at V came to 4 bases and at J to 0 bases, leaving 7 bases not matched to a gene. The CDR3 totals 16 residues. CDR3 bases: TGTGCCTGGACTAGCGGGAGGACGTCGTACCAAGAGACCCAGTACTTC. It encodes CAWTSGRTSYQETQYF.

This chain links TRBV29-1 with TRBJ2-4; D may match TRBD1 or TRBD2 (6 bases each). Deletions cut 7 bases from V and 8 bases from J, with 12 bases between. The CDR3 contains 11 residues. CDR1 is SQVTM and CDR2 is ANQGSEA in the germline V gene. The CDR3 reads CSAGAADIQYF. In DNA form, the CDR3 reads TGCAGCGCGGGGGCGGCGGACATTCAGTACTTC.

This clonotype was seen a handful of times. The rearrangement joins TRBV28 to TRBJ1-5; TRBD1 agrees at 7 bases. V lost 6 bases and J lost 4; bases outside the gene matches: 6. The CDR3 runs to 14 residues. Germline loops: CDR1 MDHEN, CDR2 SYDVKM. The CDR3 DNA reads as TGTGCCAGCAGATCAGGACAGGCAAATCAGCCCCAGCATTTT. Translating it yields CASRSGQANQPQHF. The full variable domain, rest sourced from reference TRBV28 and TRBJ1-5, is DVKVTQSSRYLVKRTGEKVFLECVQDMDHENMFWYRQDPGLGLRLIYFSYDVKMKEKGDIPEGYSVSREKKERFSLILESASTNQTSMYLCASRSGQANQPQHFGDGTRLSIL.

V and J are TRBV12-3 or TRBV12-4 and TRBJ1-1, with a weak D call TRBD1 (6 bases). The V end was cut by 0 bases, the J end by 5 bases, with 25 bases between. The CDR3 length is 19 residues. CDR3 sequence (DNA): TGTGCCAGCAGTTTAGCACGGTTAGGGTTTAGAGGGAGGGGGACTGAAGCTTTCTTT. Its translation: CASSLARLGFRGRGTEAFF.

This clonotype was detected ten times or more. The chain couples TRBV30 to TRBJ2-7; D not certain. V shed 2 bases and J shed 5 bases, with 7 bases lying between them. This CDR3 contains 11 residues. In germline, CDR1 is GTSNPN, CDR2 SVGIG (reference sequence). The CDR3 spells CAWSQENEQYF. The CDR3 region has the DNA TGTGCCTGGAGTCAGGAGAACGAGCAGTACTTC.

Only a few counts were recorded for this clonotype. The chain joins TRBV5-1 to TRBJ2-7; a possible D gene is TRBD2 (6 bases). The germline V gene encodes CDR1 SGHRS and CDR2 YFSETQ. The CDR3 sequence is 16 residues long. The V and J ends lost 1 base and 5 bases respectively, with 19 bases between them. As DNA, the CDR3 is TGCGCCAGCAGCTTGTACCCCGGGACTGAAAGGGACGAGCAGTACTTC. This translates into CASSLYPGTERDEQYF. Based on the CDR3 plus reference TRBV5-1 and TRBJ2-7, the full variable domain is KAGVTQTPRYLIKTRGQQVTLSCSPISGHRSVSWYQQTPGQGLQFLFEYFSETQRNKGNFPGRFSGRQFSNSRSEMNVSTLELGDSALYLCASSLYPGTERDEQYFGPGTRLTVT.

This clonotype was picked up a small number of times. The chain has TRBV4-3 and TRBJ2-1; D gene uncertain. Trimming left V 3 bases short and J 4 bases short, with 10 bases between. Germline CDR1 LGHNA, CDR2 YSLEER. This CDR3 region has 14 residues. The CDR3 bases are TGCGCCAGCAGCCATATAGGAAGATACAATGAGCAGTTCTTC. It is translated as CASSHIGRYNEQFF.

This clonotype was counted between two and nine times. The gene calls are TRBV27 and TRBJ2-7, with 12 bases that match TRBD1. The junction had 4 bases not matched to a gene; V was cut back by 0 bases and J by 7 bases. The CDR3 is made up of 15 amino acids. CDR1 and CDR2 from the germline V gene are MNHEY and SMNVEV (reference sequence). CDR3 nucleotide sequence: TGTGCCAGCAGTTTATCCCGGGACAGGGGGCTTGAGCAGTACTTC. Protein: CASSLSRDRGLEQYF.

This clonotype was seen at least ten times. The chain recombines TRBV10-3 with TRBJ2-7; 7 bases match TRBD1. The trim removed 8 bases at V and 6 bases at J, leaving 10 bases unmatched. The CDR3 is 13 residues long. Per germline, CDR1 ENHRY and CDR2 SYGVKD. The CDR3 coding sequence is TGTGCCATCTACTCCGGGACAGAAGGCGAGCAGTACTTC. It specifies CAIYSGTEGEQYF.

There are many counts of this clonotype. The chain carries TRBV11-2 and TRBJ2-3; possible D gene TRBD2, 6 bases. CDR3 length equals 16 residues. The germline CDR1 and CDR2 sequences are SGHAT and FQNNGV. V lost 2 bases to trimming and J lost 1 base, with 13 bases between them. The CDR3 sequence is CASSLSLGGGTDTQYF. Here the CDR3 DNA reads TGTGCCAGCAGCTTATCGCTGGGGGGAGGCACAGATACGCAGTATTTT. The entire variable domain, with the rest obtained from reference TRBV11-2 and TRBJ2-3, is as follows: EAGVAQSPRYKIIEKRQSVAFWCNPISGHATLYWYQQILGQGPKLLIQFQNNGVVDDSQLPKDRFSAERLKGVDSTLKIQPAKLEDSAVYLCASSLSLGGGTDTQYFGPGTRLTVL.

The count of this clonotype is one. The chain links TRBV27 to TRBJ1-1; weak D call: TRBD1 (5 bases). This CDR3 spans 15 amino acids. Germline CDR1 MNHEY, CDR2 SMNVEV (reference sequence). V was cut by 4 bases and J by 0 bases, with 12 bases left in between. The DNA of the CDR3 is TGTGCCAGCAGTTCCGTAGAGGGACTGAACACTGAAGCTTTCTTT. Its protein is CASSSVEGLNTEAFF.

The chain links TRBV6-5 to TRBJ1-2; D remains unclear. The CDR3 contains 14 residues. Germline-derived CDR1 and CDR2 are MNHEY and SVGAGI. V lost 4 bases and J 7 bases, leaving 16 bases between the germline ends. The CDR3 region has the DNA TGTGCCAGCAGTTTGGAGGGCGGGTTGGGTGGCTACACCTTC. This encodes CASSLEGGLGGYTF.

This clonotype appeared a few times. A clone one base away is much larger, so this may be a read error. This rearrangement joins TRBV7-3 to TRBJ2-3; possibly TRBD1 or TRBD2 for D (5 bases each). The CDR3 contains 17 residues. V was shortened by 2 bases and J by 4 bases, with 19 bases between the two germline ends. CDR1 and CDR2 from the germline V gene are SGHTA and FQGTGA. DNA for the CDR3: TGTGCCAGCAGCTTACTCCGGGGCCCAGACACCCCAGATACGCAGTATTTT. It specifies CASSLLRGPDTPDTQYF.

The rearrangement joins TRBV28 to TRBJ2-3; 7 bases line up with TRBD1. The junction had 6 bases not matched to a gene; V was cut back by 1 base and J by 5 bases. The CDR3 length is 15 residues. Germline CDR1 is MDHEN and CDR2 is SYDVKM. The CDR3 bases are TGTGCCAGCAGTTTATCAGGACAGGCAAAAGATACGCAGTATTTT. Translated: CASSLSGQAKDTQYF.

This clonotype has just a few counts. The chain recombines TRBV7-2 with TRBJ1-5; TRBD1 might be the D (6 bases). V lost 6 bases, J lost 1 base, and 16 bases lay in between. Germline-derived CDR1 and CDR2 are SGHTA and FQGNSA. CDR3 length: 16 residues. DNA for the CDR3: TGTGCCAGCAGTAGAGCCGGGACAAACAGCAATCAGCCCCAGCATTTT. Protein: CASSRAGTNSNQPQHF.

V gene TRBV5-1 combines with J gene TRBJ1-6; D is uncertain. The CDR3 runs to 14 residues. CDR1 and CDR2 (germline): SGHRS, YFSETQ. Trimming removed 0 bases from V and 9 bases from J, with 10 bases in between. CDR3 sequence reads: CASSLEGDPSPLHF. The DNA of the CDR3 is TGCGCCAGCAGCTTGGAAGGCGACCCTTCACCCCTCCACTTT. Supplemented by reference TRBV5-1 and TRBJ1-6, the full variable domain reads KAGVTQTPRYLIKTRGQQVTLSCSPISGHRSVSWYQQTPGQGLQFLFEYFSETQRNKGNFPGRFSGRQFSNSRSEMNVSTLELGDSALYLCASSLEGDPSPLHFGNGTRLTVT.

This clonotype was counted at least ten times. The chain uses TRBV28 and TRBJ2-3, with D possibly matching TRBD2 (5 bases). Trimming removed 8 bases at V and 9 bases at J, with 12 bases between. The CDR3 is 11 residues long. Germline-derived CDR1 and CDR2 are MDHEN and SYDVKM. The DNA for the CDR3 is TGTGCCAGCTTAGGAGGTTGGACGCAGTATTTT. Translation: CASLGGWTQYF.

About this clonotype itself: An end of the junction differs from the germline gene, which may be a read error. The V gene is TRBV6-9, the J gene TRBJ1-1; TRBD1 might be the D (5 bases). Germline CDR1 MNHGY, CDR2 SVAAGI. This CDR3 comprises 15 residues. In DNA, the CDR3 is TGTGCCAGCAGTTACGGTTTGGGGGAGGGCACTGAAGCTTCCTTT. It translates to CASSYGLGEGTEASF.

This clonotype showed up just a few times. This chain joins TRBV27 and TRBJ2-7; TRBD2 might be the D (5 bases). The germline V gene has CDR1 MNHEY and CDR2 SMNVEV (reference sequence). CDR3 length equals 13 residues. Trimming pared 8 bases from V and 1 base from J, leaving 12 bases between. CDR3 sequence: CASGLTGSYEQYF. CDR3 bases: TGTGCCAGCGGCCTCACGGGGTCCTACGAGCAGTACTTC.

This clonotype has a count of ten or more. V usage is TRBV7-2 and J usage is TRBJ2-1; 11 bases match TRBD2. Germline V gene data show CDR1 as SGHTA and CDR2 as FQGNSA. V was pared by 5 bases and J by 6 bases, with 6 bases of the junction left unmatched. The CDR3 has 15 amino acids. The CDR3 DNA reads TGTGCCAGCAGCCTCTACGGACTAGCGGGCAATGAGCAGTTCTTC. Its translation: CASSLYGLAGNEQFF.

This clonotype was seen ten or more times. This CDR3 is CASSLFPGTGRTRLTEAFF. The CDR3 nucleotides are TGTGCCAGCTCCCTCTTCCCCGGGACAGGACGCACACGACTAACTGAAGCTTTCTTT. The V gene is TRBV13, the J gene TRBJ1-1; TRBD1 agrees at 8 bases. The V gene end was trimmed by 8 bases and the J gene end by 5 bases; junction bases not matched to a gene: 25. This CDR3 contains 19 residues. The germline gives CDR1 PRHDT, CDR2 FYEKMQ (reference sequence).

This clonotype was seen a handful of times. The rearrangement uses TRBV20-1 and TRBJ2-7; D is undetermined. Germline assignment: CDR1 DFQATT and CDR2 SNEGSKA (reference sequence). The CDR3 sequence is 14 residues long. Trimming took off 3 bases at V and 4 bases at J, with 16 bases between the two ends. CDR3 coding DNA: TGCAGTGCTAGTATCCCGGGCAGCCGTTACGAGCAGTACTTC. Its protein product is CSASIPGSRYEQYF.